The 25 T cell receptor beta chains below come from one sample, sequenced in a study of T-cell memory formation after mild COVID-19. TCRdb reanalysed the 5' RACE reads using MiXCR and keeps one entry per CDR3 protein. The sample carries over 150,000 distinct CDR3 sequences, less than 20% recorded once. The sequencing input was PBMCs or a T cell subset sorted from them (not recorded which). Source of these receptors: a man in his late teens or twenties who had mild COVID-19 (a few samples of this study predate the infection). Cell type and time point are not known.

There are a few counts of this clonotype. CDR3 nucleotides: TGCGCCAGCAGTACGGGGGTTGCGGAGACCCAGTACTTC. This encodes CASSTGVAETQYF. This sequence joins TRBV5-1 and TRBJ2-5, with D possibly matching TRBD2 (6 bases). The CDR3 loop spans 13 amino acids. The germline V gene has CDR1 SGHRS and CDR2 YFSETQ. Deletions cut 5 bases from V and 5 bases from J, with 13 bases between. Using reference TRBV5-1 and TRBJ2-5 for the parts outside the CDR3, the full variable domain is KAGVTQTPRYLIKTRGQQVTLSCSPISGHRSVSWYQQTPGQGLQFLFEYFSETQRNKGNFPGRFSGRQFSNSRSEMNVSTLELGDSALYLCASSTGVAETQYFGPGTRLLVL.

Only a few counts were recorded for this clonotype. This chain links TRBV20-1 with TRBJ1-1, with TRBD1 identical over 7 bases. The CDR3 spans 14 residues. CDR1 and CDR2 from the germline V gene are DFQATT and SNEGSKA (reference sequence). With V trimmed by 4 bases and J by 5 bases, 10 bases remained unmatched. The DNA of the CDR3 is TGCAGTGCTATGAATAACAGGGGTCGGACTGAAGCTTTCTTT. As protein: CSAMNNRGRTEAFF.

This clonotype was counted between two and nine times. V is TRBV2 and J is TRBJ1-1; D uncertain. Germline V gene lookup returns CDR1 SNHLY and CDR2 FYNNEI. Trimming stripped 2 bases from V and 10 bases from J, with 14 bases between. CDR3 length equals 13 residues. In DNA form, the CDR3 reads TGTGCCAGCAGTGAACCTGCCCCAACGGGAGCTTTCTTT. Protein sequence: CASSEPAPTGAFF. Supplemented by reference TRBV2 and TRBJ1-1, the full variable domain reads EPEVTQTPSHQVTQMGQEVILRCVPISNHLYFYWYRQILGQKVEFLVSFYNNEISEKSEIFDDQFSVERPDGSNFTLKIRSTKLEDSAMYFCASSEPAPTGAFFGQGTRLTVV.

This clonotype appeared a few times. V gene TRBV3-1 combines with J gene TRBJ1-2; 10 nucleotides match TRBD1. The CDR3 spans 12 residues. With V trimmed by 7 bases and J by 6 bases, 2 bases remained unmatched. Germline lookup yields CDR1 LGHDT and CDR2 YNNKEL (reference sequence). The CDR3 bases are TGTGCCAGCACCGGACAGGGGGATGGCTACACCTTC. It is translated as CASTGQGDGYTF.

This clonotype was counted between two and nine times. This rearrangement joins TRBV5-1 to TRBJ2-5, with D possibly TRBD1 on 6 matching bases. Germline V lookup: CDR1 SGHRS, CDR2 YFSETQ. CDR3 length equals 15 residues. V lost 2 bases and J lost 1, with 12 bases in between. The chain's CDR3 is CASSFAGTLQETQYF. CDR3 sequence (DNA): TGCGCCAGCAGCTTCGCCGGGACACTCCAAGAGACCCAGTACTTC.

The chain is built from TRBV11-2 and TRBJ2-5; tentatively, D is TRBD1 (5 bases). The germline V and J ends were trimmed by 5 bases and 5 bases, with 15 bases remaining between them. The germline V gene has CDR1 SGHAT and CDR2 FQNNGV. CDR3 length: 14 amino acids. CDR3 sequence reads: CASSPGYSLETQYF. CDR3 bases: TGTGCCAGCAGCCCAGGGTATTCCTTGGAGACCCAGTACTTC.

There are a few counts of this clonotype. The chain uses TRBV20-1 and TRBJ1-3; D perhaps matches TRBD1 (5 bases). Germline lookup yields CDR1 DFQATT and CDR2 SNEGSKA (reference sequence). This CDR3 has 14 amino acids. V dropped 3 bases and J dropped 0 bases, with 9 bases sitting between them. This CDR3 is CSARSGPSGNTIYF. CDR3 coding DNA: TGCAGTGCTAGGTCAGGGCCCTCTGGAAACACCATATATTTT.

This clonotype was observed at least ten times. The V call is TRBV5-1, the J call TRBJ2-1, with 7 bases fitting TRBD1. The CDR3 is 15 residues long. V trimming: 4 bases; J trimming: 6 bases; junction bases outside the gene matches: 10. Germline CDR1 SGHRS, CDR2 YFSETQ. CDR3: CASSQRQGRSNEQFF. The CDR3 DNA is TGCGCCAGCAGCCAGAGACAGGGTAGAAGCAATGAGCAGTTCTTC.

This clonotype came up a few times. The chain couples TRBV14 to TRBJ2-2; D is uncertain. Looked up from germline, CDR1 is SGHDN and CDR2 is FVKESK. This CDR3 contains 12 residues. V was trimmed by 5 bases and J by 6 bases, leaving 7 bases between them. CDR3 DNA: TGTGCCAGCAGCGGTTCCCCCGGGGAGCTGTTTTTT. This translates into CASSGSPGELFF.

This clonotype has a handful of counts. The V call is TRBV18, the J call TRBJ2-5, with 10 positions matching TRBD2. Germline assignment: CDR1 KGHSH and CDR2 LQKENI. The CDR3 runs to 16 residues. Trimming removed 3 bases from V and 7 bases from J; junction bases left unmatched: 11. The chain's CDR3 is CASSPEASGGSGTQYF. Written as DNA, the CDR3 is TGTGCCAGCTCACCGGAAGCTAGCGGGGGCTCGGGGACCCAGTACTTC.

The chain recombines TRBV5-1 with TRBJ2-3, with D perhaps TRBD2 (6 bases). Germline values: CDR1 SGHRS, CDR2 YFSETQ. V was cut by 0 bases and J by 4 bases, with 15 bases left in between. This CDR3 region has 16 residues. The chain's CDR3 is CASSLGSGVSSDTQYF. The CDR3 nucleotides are TGCGCCAGCAGCTTGGGATCGGGGGTTTCATCAGATACGCAGTATTTT.

CDR3 in DNA: TGTGCCAGCAGAACACATGACTATGGCTACACCTTC. Protein product: CASRTHDYGYTF. The gene calls are TRBV6-5 and TRBJ1-2, with unresolved D. The germline V gene has CDR1 MNHEY and CDR2 SVGAGI. The CDR3 consists of 12 residues. V gave up 6 bases and J gave up 3 bases, with 8 bases separating them.

The CDR3 DNA reads as TGCGCCAGCAGCCAAGGTACTAGCAGGGGAAATGGCTACACCTTC. It yields the protein CASSQGTSRGNGYTF. The gene calls are TRBV4-1 and TRBJ1-2; TRBD1 is a possible D gene (6 bases). The CDR3 spans 15 residues. V shed 1 base and J shed 6 bases, with 15 bases lying between them. Germline V CDR1 and CDR2: MGHRA, YSYEKL.

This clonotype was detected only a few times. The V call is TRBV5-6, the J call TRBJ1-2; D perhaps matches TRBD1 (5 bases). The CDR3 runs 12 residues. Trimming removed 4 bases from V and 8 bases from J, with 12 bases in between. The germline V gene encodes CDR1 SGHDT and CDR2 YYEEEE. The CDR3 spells CASSKTVTGYTF. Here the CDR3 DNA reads TGTGCCAGCAGCAAGACAGTTACAGGCTACACCTTC.

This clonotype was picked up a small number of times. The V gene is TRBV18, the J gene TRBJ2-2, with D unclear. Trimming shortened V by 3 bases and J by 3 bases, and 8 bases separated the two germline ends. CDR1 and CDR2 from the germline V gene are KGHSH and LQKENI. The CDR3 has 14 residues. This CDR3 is CASSPQLDTGELFF. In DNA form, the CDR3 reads TGTGCCAGCTCACCGCAGCTAGACACCGGGGAGCTGTTTTTT.

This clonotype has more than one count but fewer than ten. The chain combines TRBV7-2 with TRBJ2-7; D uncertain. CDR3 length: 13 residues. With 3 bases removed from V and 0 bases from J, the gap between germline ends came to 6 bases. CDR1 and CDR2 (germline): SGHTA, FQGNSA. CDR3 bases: TGTGCCAGCAGCTTCGCAGGCTCCTACGAGCAGTACTTC. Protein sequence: CASSFAGSYEQYF.

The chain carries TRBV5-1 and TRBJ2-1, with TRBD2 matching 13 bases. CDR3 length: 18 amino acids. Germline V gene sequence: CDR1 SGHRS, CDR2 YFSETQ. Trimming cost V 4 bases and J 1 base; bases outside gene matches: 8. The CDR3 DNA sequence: TGCGCCAGCAGCCGTGGACTAGCGGGGGCCAGATCCTACAATGAGCAGTTCTTC. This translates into CASSRGLAGARSYNEQFF.

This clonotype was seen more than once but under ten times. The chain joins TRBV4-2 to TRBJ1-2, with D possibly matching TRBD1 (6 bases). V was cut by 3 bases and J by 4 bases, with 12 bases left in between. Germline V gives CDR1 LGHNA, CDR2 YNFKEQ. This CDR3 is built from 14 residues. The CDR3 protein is CASSQGGGSYGYTF. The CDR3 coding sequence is TGTGCCAGCAGCCAGGGGGGGGGCTCCTATGGCTACACCTTC.

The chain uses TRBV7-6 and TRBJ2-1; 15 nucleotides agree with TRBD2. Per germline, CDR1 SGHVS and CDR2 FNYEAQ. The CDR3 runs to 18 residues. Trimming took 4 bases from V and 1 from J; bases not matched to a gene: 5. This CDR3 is CASSSGLAGGPSYNEQFF. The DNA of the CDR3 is TGTGCCAGCAGCTCCGGACTAGCGGGGGGGCCGTCCTACAATGAGCAGTTCTTC. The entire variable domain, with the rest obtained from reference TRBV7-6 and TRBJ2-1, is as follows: GAGVSQSPRYKVTKRGQDVALRCDPISGHVSLYWYRQALGQGPEFLTYFNYEAQQDKSGLPNDRFSAERPEGSISTLTIQRTEQRDSAMYRCASSSGLAGGPSYNEQFFGPGTRLTVL.

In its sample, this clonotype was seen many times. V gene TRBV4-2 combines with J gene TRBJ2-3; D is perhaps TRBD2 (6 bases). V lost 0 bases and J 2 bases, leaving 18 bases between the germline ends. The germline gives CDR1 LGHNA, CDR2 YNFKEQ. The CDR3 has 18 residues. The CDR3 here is CASSQEYGGERSTDTQYF. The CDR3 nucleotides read TGTGCCAGCAGCCAAGAATACGGCGGGGAGCGATCCACAGATACGCAGTATTTT.

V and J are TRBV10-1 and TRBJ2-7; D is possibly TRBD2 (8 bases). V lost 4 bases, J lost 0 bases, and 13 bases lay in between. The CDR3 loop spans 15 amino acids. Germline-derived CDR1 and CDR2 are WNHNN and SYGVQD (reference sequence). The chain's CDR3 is CASSAAGDSSYEQYF. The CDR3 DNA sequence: TGCGCCAGCAGTGCAGCGGGGGACAGCTCCTACGAGCAGTACTTC.

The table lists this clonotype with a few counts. Here the CDR3 reads CASSLTRSTEAFF. The CDR3 nucleotides read TGTGCCAGCAGTCTGACACGGAGCACTGAAGCTTTCTTT. The V and J genes are TRBV12-3 or TRBV12-4 and TRBJ1-1; D remains unclear. V lost 5 bases, J lost 4 bases, and 11 bases lay in between. The CDR3 runs 13 residues.

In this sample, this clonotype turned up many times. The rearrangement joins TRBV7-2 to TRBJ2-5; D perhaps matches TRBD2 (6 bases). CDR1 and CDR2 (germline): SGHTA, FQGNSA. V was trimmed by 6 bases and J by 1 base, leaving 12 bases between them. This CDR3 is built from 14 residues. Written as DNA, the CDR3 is TGTGCCAGCAGTCAAGCCGGGAGCCAAGAGACCCAGTACTTC. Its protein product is CASSQAGSQETQYF.

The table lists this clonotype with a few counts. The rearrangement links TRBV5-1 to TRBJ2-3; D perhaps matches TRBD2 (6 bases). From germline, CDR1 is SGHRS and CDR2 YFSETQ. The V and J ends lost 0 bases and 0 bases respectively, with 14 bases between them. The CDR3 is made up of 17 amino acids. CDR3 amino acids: CASSLVPGLPSTDTQYF. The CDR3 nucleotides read TGCGCCAGCAGCTTGGTCCCGGGACTGCCTAGCACAGATACGCAGTATTTT.

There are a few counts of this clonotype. CDR3 loop: CASSQTSGQQETQYF. CDR3 nucleotide sequence: TGCGCCAGCAGCCAGACTAGCGGACAACAAGAGACCCAGTACTTC. V and J are TRBV5-1 and TRBJ2-5, with TRBD2 identical over 9 bases. Per the germline V gene, CDR1 is SGHRS and CDR2 is YFSETQ. This CDR3 has 15 residues. V shed 4 bases and J 2 bases; nucleotides not matched to a gene: 6.